Below are 21 T cell receptor beta chains sequenced from a single sample in a study of T cell responses to AZD1222 COVID-19 vaccine. TCRdb keeps only in-frame clones here, not all; method: immunoSEQ multiplex PCR. Of some 130,000 clones detected, roughly 90% appear once; the ten largest clones hold just under 6.5%. The sample consisted of peripheral blood, taken on day 0 of AZD1222 vaccination. The source of these receptors is an adult in good health.

The genes are TRBV30 and TRBJ1-1; D not certain. The CDR3 is 11 amino acids. Germline CDR1 GTSNPN, CDR2 SVGIG (reference sequence). With 6 bases removed from V and 5 bases from J, the gap between germline ends came to 10 bases. The CDR3 DNA reads TGTGCCTGTACCCGGGGTACTGAAGCTTTCTTT. This codes for CACTRGTEAFF. Full variable domain (missing parts from reference TRBV30 and TRBJ1-1): SQTIHQWPATLVQPVGSPLSLECTVEGTSNPNLYWYRQAAGRGLQLLFYSVGIGQISSEVPQNLSASRPQDRQFILSSKKLLLSDSGFYLCACTRGTEAFFGQGTRLTVV.

The V call is TRBV6-5, the J call TRBJ2-2; no definite D call. V dropped 4 bases and J dropped 6 bases, with 18 bases sitting between them. The CDR3 contains 16 residues. Germline V gene data show CDR1 as MNHEY and CDR2 as SVGAGI. In DNA form, the CDR3 reads TGTGCCAGCAGTTTCGGGTTGCCCCTGGTTGCCGGGGAGCTGTTTTTT. As protein: CASSFGLPLVAGELFF.

The rearrangement joins TRBV5-1 to TRBJ2-1; perhaps TRBD1 as D (5 bases). Trimming removed 3 bases from V and 0 bases from J, with 13 bases in between. The CDR3 spans 16 residues. CDR1 and CDR2 from the germline V gene are SGHRS and YFSETQ. The CDR3 region has the DNA TGCGCCAGCAGCTCCTTAGGGGCCCTCTCCTACAATGAGCAGTTCTTC. Its protein product is CASSSLGALSYNEQFF.

In nucleotides, the CDR3 is TGTGCCAGCAGTTCCATTTCCGGTCTTACCTATGGCTACACCTTC. This translates into CASSSISGLTYGYTF. The chain is built from TRBV27 and TRBJ1-2; no definite D call. CDR3 size: 15 residues. The germline gives CDR1 MNHEY, CDR2 SMNVEV (reference sequence). Deletions cut 4 bases from V and 4 bases from J, with 16 bases between.

The rearrangement joins TRBV10-3 to TRBJ1-5; TRBD1 aligns across 8 bases. This CDR3 spans 17 amino acids. Trimming at V came to 4 bases and at J to 2 bases, leaving 10 bases not matched to a gene. CDR1 ENHRY and CDR2 SYGVKD come from the germline V gene. The CDR3 reads CAISVLFRGLGNQPQHF. The CDR3 DNA follows: TGTGCCATCAGTGTTCTTTTCAGGGGGCTCGGCAATCAGCCCCAGCATTTT.

The genes are TRBV11-2 and TRBJ2-7; no reliable D call. Looked up from germline, CDR1 is SGHAT and CDR2 is FQNNGV. The germline V and J ends were trimmed by 2 bases and 0 bases, with 8 bases remaining between them. This CDR3 is 14 amino acids long. The CDR3 DNA reads as TGTGCCAGCAGCTTAATGGTGAGCTCCTACGAGCAGTACTTC. It is translated as CASSLMVSSYEQYF.

J is TRBJ2-4 and V is TRBV28; maybe TRBD2 (5 bases). There are 16 residues in the CDR3. Trimming removed 1 base at V and 0 bases at J, with 10 bases between. Germline-derived CDR1 and CDR2 are MDHEN and SYDVKM. CDR3 DNA sequence: TGTGCCAGCAGTTTATTCTCAGGACTAGCCAAAAACATTCAGTACTTC. Translation: CASSLFSGLAKNIQYF.

In DNA form, the CDR3 reads TGTGCCAGCAGCTTCCAAGATCGGACGGAGGGGAGAGATACGCAGTATTTT. Translation gives CASSFQDRTEGRDTQYF. This chain joins TRBV9 and TRBJ2-3; possible D gene TRBD2, 6 bases. The germline CDR1 and CDR2 sequences are SGDLS and YYNGEE. The CDR3 runs 17 residues. V was shortened by 4 bases and J by 5 bases, with 23 bases between the two germline ends.

This chain's CDR3 is CASTPLGGGISTDTQYF. CDR3 in DNA: TGTGCCAGCACGCCCCTTGGGGGGGGGATTTCCACAGATACGCAGTATTTT. The chain is built from TRBV27 and TRBJ2-3; 7 nucleotides line up with TRBD2. CDR3 length equals 17 residues. V gave up 7 bases and J gave up 2 bases; unmatched junction bases: 15. Germline V gene data show CDR1 as MNHEY and CDR2 as SMNVEV (reference sequence).

This rearrangement joins TRBV5-8 to TRBJ2-2, with D uncertain. The V gene's germline CDR1 is SGHTS and CDR2 YDEGEE. The CDR3 contains 15 residues. V lost 1 base and J lost 4, with 11 bases in between. The DNA for the CDR3 is TGTGCCAGCAGCTTGCTAGGAAAGGGCACCGGGGAGCTGTTTTTT. Its protein is CASSLLGKGTGELFF.

This chain connects TRBV5-1 to TRBJ2-5; TRBD2 agrees at 9 bases. The CDR3 consists of 15 residues. In germline, CDR1 is SGHRS, CDR2 YFSETQ. Trimming took 4 bases from V and 2 from J; bases not matched to a gene: 6. In DNA, the CDR3 is TGCGCCAGCAGCACCCCCAGCGGGGGGCAAGAGACCCAGTACTTC. Its protein is CASSTPSGGQETQYF.

This clone has a single count. The V gene is TRBV18, the J gene TRBJ2-1; 11 nucleotides line up with TRBD2. The V gene's germline CDR1 is KGHSH and CDR2 LQKENI. The CDR3 is 14 residues long. J was trimmed by 6 bases and V by 3 bases; bases with no gene match: 1. CDR3 nucleotides: TGTGCCAGCTCACCGCTAGCGGGGGGCAATGAGCAGTTCTTC. Protein product: CASSPLAGGNEQFF.

The chain recombines TRBV15 with TRBJ2-1; TRBD1 is a possible D gene (6 bases). The CDR3 is made up of 15 amino acids. The germline V and J ends were trimmed by 1 base and 4 bases, with 11 bases remaining between them. CDR1 is LNHNV and CDR2 is YYDKDF in the germline V gene (reference sequence). The CDR3 DNA sequence: TGTGCCACCAGCAGAGGCCGGGACACGTACAATGAGCAGTTCTTC. This sequence encodes CATSRGRDTYNEQFF. The whole variable domain, filled in from reference TRBV15 and TRBJ2-1, reads DAMVIQNPRYQVTQFGKPVTLSCSQTLNHNVMYWYQQKSSQAPKLLFHYYDKDFNNEADTPDNFQSRRPNTSFCFLDIRSPGLGDTAMYLCATSRGRDTYNEQFFGPGTRLTVL.

This chain uses TRBV19 with TRBJ1-1; D is ambiguous. The CDR3 spans 12 residues. In germline, CDR1 is LNHDA, CDR2 SQIVND (reference sequence). The germline V and J ends were trimmed by 10 bases and 5 bases, with 14 bases remaining between them. CDR3 nucleotide sequence: TGTGCCACCGGGCCTACCGAGACTGAAGCTTTCTTT. Translated, it gives CATGPTETEAFF.

This rearrangement joins TRBV7-9 to TRBJ2-2; D is undetermined. The CDR3 loop spans 12 amino acids. In germline, CDR1 is SEHNR, CDR2 FQNEAQ (reference sequence). Trimming shortened V by 5 bases and J by 1 base, and 2 bases separated the two germline ends. DNA for the CDR3: TGTGCCAGCAGCCGGAACACCGGGGAGCTGTTTTTT. It yields the protein CASSRNTGELFF.

V usage is TRBV19 and J usage is TRBJ1-5; no definite D call. CDR3 size: 14 residues. Germline V gene sequence: CDR1 LNHDA, CDR2 SQIVND (reference sequence). The germline V and J ends were trimmed by 3 bases and 11 bases, with 17 bases remaining between them. CDR3 sequence reads: CASSISQEPWAQHF. DNA of the CDR3: TGTGCCAGTAGTATCTCGCAGGAGCCATGGGCCCAGCATTTT.

Here the CDR3 reads CASSYSYGELFF. CDR3 sequence (DNA): TGTGCCAGCAGTTACTCGTATGGGGAGCTGTTTTTT. The V call is TRBV6-2 or TRBV6-3, the J call TRBJ2-2; D is undetermined. The CDR3 consists of 12 residues. Trimming shortened V by 0 bases and J by 8 bases, and 4 bases separated the two germline ends. CDR1 is MNHEY, CDR2 SVGEGT, per germline.

A word on this clone: Within the sample, other DNA sequences also encode this same CDR3. The chain joins TRBV2 to TRBJ2-7; D may be TRBD1 (5 bases). V was clipped by 4 bases and J by 4 bases, with 8 bases between them. Germline-derived CDR1 and CDR2 are SNHLY and FYNNEI. The CDR3 has 12 residues. The CDR3 DNA reads as TGTGCCAGCAGTGGTGACAGTTACGAGCAGTACTTC. Its translation is CASSGDSYEQYF.

This clone came up a few times. J is TRBJ1-2 and V is TRBV2; D uncertain. V lost 2 bases to trimming and J lost 9 bases, with 13 bases between them. The CDR3 covers 13 residues. Germline CDR1 is SNHLY and CDR2 is FYNNEI. The CDR3 sequence: CASSESPYSRYTF. CDR3 DNA sequence: TGTGCCAGCAGTGAAAGTCCTTATTCCCGCTACACCTTC.

The rearrangement joins TRBV18 to TRBJ1-6, with TRBD1 as a possible D gene (5 bases). Germline V gene sequence: CDR1 KGHSH, CDR2 LQKENI. V lost 2 bases and J 7 bases, leaving 12 bases between the germline ends. There are 15 residues in the CDR3. For the CDR3, the DNA is TGTGCCAGCTCACCATCCGGGGGATTGAATTCACCCCTCCACTTT. Translation: CASSPSGGLNSPLHF.

The rearrangement joins TRBV14 to TRBJ2-1, with D tentatively TRBD1 (7 bases). Trimming removed 6 bases at V and 15 bases at J, with 15 bases between. The germline CDR1 and CDR2 sequences are SGHDN and FVKESK. The CDR3 length is 11 residues. The CDR3 loop is CASSAGGRRFF. The DNA for the CDR3 is TGTGCCAGCAGTGCAGGGGGGCGGCGGTTCTTC.